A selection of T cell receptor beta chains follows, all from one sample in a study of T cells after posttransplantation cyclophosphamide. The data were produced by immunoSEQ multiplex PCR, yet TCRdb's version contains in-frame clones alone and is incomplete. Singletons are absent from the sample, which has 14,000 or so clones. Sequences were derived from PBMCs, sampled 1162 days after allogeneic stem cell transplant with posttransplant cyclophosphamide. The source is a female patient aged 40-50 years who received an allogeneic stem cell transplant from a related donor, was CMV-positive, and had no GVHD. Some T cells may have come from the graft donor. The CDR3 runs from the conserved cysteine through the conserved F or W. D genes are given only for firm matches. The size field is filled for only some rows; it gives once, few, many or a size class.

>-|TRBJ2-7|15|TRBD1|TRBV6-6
CASSNRGLSSYEQYF
TGTGCCAGCAGCAACAGGGGCTTAAGCTCCTACGAGCAGTACTTC
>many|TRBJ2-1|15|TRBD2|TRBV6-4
CASSSSGGVGNEQFF
TGTGCCAGCAGTTCAAGCGGGGGGGTCGGTAATGAGCAGTTCTTC
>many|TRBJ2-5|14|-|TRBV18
CASSPPYGEETQYF
TGTGCCAGCTCACCACCGTACGGGGAAGAGACCCAGTACTTC
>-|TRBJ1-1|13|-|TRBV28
CASSLRSGTEAFF
TGTGCCAGCAGTTTAAGGAGCGGAACTGAAGCTTTCTTT
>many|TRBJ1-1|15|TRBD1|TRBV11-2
CASSFSGQGWSEAFF
TGTGCCAGCAGCTTTTCAGGACAGGGCTGGAGTGAAGCTTTCTTT
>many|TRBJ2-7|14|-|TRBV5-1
CASSLGAGSYEQYF
TGCGCCAGCAGCTTGGGGGCAGGTTCCTACGAGCAGTACTTC
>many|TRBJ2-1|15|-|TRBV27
CASSLDQASYNEQFF
TGTGCCAGCAGTTTAGATCAAGCGAGCTACAATGAGCAGTTCTTC
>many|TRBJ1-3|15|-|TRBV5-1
CASSPGQSSGNTIYF
TGCGCCAGCAGCCCGGGACAAAGCTCTGGAAACACCATATATTTT
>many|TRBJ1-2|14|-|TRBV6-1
CASRKRGVAYGYTF
TGTGCCAGCAGGAAACGGGGTGTGGCCTATGGCTACACCTTC
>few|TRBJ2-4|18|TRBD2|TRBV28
CASSSTGGGAGSKNIQYF
TGTGCCAGCAGTTCCACGGGCGGAGGAGCGGGGTCCAAAAACATTCAGTACTTC
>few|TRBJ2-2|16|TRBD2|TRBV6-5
CASSYSPSGGAGELFF
TGTGCCAGCAGTTACTCTCCTAGCGGGGGGGCCGGGGAGCTGTTTTTT
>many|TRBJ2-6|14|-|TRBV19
CASTLSGGANVLTF
TGTGCCAGTACCTTATCAGGTGGGGCCAACGTCCTGACTTTC
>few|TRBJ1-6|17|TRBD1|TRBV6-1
CASSGGTGHSYNSPLHF
TGTGCCAGCAGTGGGGGGACAGGGCACTCCTATAATTCACCCCTCCACTTT
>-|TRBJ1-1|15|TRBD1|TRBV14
CASSQVPGGYTEAFF
TGTGCCAGCAGCCAAGTCCCAGGGGGCTACACTGAAGCTTTCTTT
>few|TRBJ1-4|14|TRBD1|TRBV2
CASSERQGNEKLFF
TGTGCCAGCAGTGAAAGACAGGGCAATGAAAAACTGTTTTTT
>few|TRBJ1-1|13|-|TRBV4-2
CASSQDLGAEAFF
TGTGCCAGCAGCCAAGATCTGGGAGCTGAAGCTTTCTTT
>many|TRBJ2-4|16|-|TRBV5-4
CASSSPGALAKNIQYF
TGTGCCAGCAGCTCACCAGGGGCCTTGGCCAAAAACATTCAGTACTTC
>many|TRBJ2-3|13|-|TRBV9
CASNPSGRDTQYF
TGTGCCAGCAACCCCTCAGGGAGGGATACGCAGTATTTT
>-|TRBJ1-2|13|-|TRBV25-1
CASSGEGDYGYTF
TGTGCCAGCAGTGGGGAGGGGGACTATGGCTACACCTTC
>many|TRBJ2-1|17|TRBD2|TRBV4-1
CASSPGLAGVNYNEQFF
TGCGCCAGCAGCCCTGGACTAGCGGGGGTAAACTACAATGAGCAGTTCTTC
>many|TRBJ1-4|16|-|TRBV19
CASSIQVIATNEKLFF
TGTGCCAGTAGTATCCAGGTGATCGCAACTAATGAAAAACTGTTTTTT
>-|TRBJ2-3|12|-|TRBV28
CASTPPRGTQYF
TGTGCCAGCACTCCCCCGCGGGGAACGCAGTATTTT
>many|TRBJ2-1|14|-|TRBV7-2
CASSSGLFYNEQFF
TGTGCCAGCAGCTCCGGACTATTTTACAATGAGCAGTTCTTC